These 17 T cell receptor beta chains came from one sample sequenced in a study of cytomegalovirus exposure and HLA in healthy donors. Use of 60 Vbeta and 13 Jbeta primers characterized the PCR. Sequencing was performed with immunoSEQ multiplex PCR; in TCRdb, only in-frame clones are kept and a portion is missing. Seen here are tens of thousands of clones, 60% to 75% observed once, and the top ten hold roughly 9.2%. The sample taken for sequencing was PBMCs. These receptors were taken from a woman in her 50s in good health and CMV-seronegative.

The chain combines TRBV5-1 with TRBJ2-3; the D gene is possibly TRBD1 (6 bases). Deletions cut 7 bases from V and 4 bases from J, with 19 bases between. The V gene's germline CDR1 is SGHRS and CDR2 YFSETQ. The CDR3 is 15 residues long. CDR3 protein: CASRERGGRPDTQYF. The CDR3 DNA reads as TGCGCCAGCCGCGAACGAGGGGGAAGGCCAGATACGCAGTATTTT.

The rearrangement joins TRBV5-1 to TRBJ2-4; TRBD2 agrees at 7 bases. The germline CDR1 and CDR2 sequences are SGHRS and YFSETQ. With V trimmed by 4 bases and J by 9 bases, 10 bases remained unmatched. This CDR3 is built from 14 residues. The CDR3 reads CASSTSEREGIQYF. For the CDR3, the DNA is TGCGCCAGCAGCACCTCAGAGCGGGAAGGCATTCAGTACTTC.

The rearrangement uses TRBV28 and TRBJ2-1; TRBD1 matches 8 bases. CDR1 and CDR2 (germline): MDHEN, SYDVKM. V gave up 5 bases and J gave up 15 bases; unmatched junction bases: 9. The CDR3 sequence is 12 residues long. CDR3 loop: CASSADRAGSFF. CDR3 in DNA: TGTGCCAGCAGTGCGGACAGGGCAGGTTCGTTCTTC.

CDR3 sequence: CASILQGVGTDTQYF. DNA of the CDR3: TGTGCCAGCATTCTACAGGGGGTAGGGACAGATACGCAGTATTTT. The chain joins TRBV2 to TRBJ2-3; 8 positions match TRBD1. The CDR3 extends over 15 amino acids. Germline CDR1 SNHLY, CDR2 FYNNEI. Trimming took 7 bases from V and 3 from J; bases not matched to a gene: 9.

This chain links TRBV2 with TRBJ1-1; 7 bases line up with TRBD1. This CDR3 is built from 15 residues. V was clipped by 3 bases and J by 4 bases; unmatched bases: 8. Germline CDR1 is SNHLY and CDR2 is FYNNEI. The CDR3 is CASSERDRWATEAFF. CDR3 in DNA: TGTGCCAGCAGTGAGCGGGACAGATGGGCCACTGAAGCTTTCTTT.

The chain couples TRBV6-7 to TRBJ2-5; TRBD2 matches at 13 bases. TRBV6-7 is assigned to the ORF class and has an uncertain function. The CDR3 totals 18 residues. J lost 6 bases, V lost 2 bases, and 12 bases had no gene match. CDR3 protein: CASSYPLGTSGKMKTQYF. CDR3 sequence (DNA): TGTGCCAGCAGTTACCCTCTCGGGACTAGCGGGAAAATGAAGACCCAGTACTTC.

This chain uses TRBV5-1 with TRBJ1-5, with 8 bases matching TRBD1. Losses at the gene ends were 0 bases for V and 5 bases for J; bases not matched to a gene: 4. Per the germline V gene, CDR1 is SGHRS and CDR2 is YFSETQ. The CDR3 extends over 15 amino acids. This CDR3 is CASSLDGTGYQPQHF. The CDR3 bases are TGCGCCAGCAGCTTGGATGGGACAGGATATCAGCCCCAGCATTTT.

The gene calls are TRBV28 and TRBJ2-7; D is unclear. The CDR3 sequence is 13 residues long. CDR1 and CDR2 from the germline V gene are MDHEN and SYDVKM. V was trimmed by 9 bases and J by 2 bases, leaving 14 bases between them. CDR3: CASMGSTPYEQYF. For the CDR3, the DNA is TGTGCCAGTATGGGTAGCACCCCCTACGAGCAGTACTTC.

V and J are TRBV9 and TRBJ2-1, with 11 bases fitting TRBD2. The germline V gene has CDR1 SGDLS and CDR2 YYNGEE. V lost 3 bases, J lost 6 bases, and 5 bases stayed unmatched. This CDR3 is 15 amino acids long. CDR3 nucleotide sequence: TGTGCCAGCAGCGCCATAGCGGGAGGGCTCAATGAGCAGTTCTTC. It translates to CASSAIAGGLNEQFF.

The genes are TRBV6-1 and TRBJ2-3; no definite D call. This CDR3 is built from 13 residues. Germline V gene sequence: CDR1 MNHNS, CDR2 SASEGT. The V gene lost 5 bases and the J gene lost 4 bases, with 10 bases spanning the gap. The CDR3 nucleotides are TGTGCCAGCAGTAAGACCGAGGCAGATACGCAGTATTTT. This sequence encodes CASSKTEADTQYF.

This clone was found once. This sequence joins TRBV7-9 and TRBJ2-3; D is perhaps TRBD2 (5 bases). This CDR3 comprises 16 residues. V shed 1 base and J shed 3 bases, with 14 bases lying between them. Germline V lookup: CDR1 SEHNR, CDR2 FQNEAQ (reference sequence). CDR3 in amino acids: CASSLGAAGSTDTQYF. As DNA, the CDR3 is TGTGCCAGCAGCTTAGGGGCGGCGGGTAGTACAGATACGCAGTATTTT.

The chain combines TRBV25-1 with TRBJ2-3, with D possibly being TRBD1 (6 bases). The germline V and J ends were trimmed by 4 bases and 0 bases, with 14 bases remaining between them. The CDR3 is 16 residues long. Germline CDR1 is MGHDK and CDR2 is SYGVNS. The CDR3 is CASSGVGTKSTDTQYF. In DNA, the CDR3 is TGTGCCAGCAGTGGGGTAGGGACAAAGAGCACAGATACGCAGTATTTT.

This clone was detected once. The rearrangement uses TRBV5-4 and TRBJ2-3, with 7 bases fitting TRBD1. V was clipped by 6 bases and J by 6 bases; unmatched bases: 7. This CDR3 comprises 13 residues. The germline CDR1 and CDR2 sequences are SGHNT and YYREEE (reference sequence). CDR3 protein: CASIRTGQDTQYF. As DNA, the CDR3 is TGTGCCAGCATCCGGACGGGACAGGATACGCAGTATTTT.

J is TRBJ2-5 and V is TRBV7-2, with D possibly matching TRBD2 (5 bases). Between the trimmed V and J ends, which lost 0 bases and 3 bases, there was a span of 5 bases. This CDR3 comprises 13 residues. Germline CDR1 SGHTA, CDR2 FQGNSA. CDR3 in amino acids: CASSLAREETQYF. The CDR3 coding sequence is TGTGCCAGCAGCTTAGCGAGGGAAGAGACCCAGTACTTC.

The table lists this clone with a count of one. J is TRBJ2-7 and V is TRBV6-5, with D perhaps matching TRBD2 (6 bases). The CDR3 covers 16 residues. Trimming left V 2 bases short and J 7 bases short, with 21 bases between. The germline gives CDR1 MNHEY, CDR2 SVGAGI. CDR3 protein: CASSYSGPHLDAEQYF. CDR3 DNA: TGTGCCAGCAGTTACAGCGGGCCCCACCTTGACGCAGAGCAGTACTTC.

In regard to this clone: Likely a read error: the CDR3 ends without its conserved phenylalanine or tryptophan. This chain uses TRBV9 with TRBJ2-3; D remains unclear. Germline values: CDR1 SGDLS, CDR2 YYNGEE. CDR3 length equals 13 residues. For the CDR3, the DNA is TGTGCGAGCAGTTTTCAAAGCACAGATACGCAGTATGTT. It yields the protein CASSFQSTDTQYV.

V and J are TRBV10-3 and TRBJ1-1, with 7 positions matching TRBD1. After removal of 4 bases from V and 3 bases from J, the junction contained 8 bases not matched to a gene. This CDR3 comprises 15 residues. The germline gives CDR1 ENHRY, CDR2 SYGVKD. CDR3 sequence: CAISGNEGADTEAFF. The CDR3 DNA is TGTGCCATCAGTGGGAATGAGGGGGCGGACACTGAAGCTTTCTTT.